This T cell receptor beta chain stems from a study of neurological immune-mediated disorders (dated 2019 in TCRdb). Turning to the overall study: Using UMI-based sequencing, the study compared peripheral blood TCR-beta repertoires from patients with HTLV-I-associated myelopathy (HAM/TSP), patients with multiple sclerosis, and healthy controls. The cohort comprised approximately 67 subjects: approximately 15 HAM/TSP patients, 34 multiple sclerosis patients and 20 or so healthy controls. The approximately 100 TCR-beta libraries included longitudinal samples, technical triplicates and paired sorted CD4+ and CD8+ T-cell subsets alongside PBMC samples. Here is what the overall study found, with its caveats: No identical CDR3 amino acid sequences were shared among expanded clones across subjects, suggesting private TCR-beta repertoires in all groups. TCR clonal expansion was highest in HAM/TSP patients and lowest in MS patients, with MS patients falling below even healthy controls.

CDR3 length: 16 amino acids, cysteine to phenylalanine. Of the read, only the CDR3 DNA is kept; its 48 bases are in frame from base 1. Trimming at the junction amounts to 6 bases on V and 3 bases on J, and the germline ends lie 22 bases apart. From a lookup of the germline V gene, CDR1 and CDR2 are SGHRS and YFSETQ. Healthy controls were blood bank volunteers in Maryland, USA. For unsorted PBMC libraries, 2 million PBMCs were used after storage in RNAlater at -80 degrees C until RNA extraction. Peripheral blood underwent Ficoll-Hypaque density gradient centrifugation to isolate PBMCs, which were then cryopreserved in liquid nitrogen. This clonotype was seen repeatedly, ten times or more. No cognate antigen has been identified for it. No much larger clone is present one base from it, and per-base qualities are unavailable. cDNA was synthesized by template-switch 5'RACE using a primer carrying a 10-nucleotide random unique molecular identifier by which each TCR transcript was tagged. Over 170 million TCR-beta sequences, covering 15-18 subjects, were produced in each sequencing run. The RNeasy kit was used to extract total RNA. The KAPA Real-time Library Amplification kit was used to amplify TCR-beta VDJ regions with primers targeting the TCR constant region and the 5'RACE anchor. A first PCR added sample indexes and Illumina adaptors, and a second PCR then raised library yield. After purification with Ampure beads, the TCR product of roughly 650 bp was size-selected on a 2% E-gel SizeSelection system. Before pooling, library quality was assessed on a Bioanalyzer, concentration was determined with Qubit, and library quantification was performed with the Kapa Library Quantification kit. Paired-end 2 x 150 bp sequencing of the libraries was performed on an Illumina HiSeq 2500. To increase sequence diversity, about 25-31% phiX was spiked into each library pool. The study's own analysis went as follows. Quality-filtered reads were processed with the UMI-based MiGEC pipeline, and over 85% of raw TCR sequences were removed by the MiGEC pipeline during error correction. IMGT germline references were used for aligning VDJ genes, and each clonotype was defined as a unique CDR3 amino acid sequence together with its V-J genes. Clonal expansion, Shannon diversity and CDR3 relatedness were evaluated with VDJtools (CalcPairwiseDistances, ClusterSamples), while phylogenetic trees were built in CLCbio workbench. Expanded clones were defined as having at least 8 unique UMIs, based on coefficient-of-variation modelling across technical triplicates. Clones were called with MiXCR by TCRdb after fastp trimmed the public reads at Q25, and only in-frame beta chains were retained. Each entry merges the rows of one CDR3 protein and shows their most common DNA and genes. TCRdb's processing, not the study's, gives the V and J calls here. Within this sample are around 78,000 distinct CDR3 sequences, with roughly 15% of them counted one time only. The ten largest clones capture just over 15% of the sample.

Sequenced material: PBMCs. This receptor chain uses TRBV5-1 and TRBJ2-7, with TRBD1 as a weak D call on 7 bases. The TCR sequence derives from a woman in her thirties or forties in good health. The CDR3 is CASKTSPGQTLYEQYF. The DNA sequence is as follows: TGCGCCAGCAAAACTAGCCCGGGACAGACTCTCTACGAGCAGTACTTC.